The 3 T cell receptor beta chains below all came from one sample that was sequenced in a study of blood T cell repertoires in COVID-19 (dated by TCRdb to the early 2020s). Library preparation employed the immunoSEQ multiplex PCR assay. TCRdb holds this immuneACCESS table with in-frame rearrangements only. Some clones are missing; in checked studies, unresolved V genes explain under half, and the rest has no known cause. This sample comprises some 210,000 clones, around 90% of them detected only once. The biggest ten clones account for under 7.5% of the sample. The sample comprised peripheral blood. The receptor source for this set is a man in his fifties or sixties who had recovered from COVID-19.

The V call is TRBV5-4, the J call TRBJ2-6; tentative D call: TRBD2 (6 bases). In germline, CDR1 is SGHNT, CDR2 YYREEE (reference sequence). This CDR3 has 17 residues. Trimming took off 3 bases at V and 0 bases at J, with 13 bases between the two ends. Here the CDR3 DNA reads TGTGCCAGCAGCTCCGCGGGACTCGGCTCTGGGGCCAACGTCCTGACTTTC. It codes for CASSSAGLGSGANVLTF.

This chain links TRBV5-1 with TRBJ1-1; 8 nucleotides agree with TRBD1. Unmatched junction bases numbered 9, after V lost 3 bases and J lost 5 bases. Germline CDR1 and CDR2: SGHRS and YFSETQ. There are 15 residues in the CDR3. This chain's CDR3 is CASSSAGGVYTEAFF. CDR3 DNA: TGCGCCAGCAGCTCGGCAGGGGGCGTTTATACTGAAGCTTTCTTT.

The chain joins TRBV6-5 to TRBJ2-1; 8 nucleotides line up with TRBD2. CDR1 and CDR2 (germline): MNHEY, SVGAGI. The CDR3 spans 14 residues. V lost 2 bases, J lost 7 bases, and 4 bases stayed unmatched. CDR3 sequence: CASSYAGGGNEQFF. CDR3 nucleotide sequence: TGTGCCAGCAGTTACGCGGGCGGGGGGAATGAGCAGTTCTTC.